This T cell receptor (beta chain) stems from a study of regulatory T cells in long-lasting Graves disease (dated by TCRdb to about 2021). Looking at the study overall: Newly diagnosed Graves' disease patients had taken antithyroid drugs for less than 3 months. Persistent Graves' disease patients were compared with newly diagnosed Graves' disease patients by peripheral blood TCR sequencing and RNA sequencing. The study was conducted in China and was registered as a clinical trial. A total of around 35 samples underwent TCR sequencing, from roughly 13 patients with persistent Graves' disease and 20 or so patients with newly diagnosed Graves' disease. What the work shows at the level of the full study, not this receptor alone: Persistent disease showed preferential use of TRBV28, TRBJ1-2 and TRBJ2-5, whereas newly diagnosed disease favored TRBV20-1 and TRBJ2-1. Only peripheral blood was studied, because thyroid tissue, the primary lesion, was inaccessible. Persistent patients shared more public clonotypes among themselves (roughly 2,700) than newly diagnosed patients did (over 900). Persistent Graves' disease patients showed lower TCR Shannon entropy and fewer highly expanded clones than newly diagnosed patients, suggesting clonal expansion. The authors acknowledged the small sample size as a limitation that may reduce accuracy. Sequencing and analysis were restricted to the TCR beta chain.

CDR1 SGHDT and CDR2 YYEEEE were looked up in the germline V gene. The CDR3 sequence holds 18 residues, the cysteine and phenylalanine included. The CDR3 DNA has 54 bases and is translated from base 1. Trimmed from V: 3 bases; trimmed from J: 4 bases; junction bases lacking a gene match: 12. This clonotype has only a few counts. Its recognized antigen is unknown. No base quality information exists; no much larger clone differs at one position. The sample's time point label, in plain terms: newly diagnosed GD, antithyroid drugs for less than 3 months. For both TCR sequencing and RNA sequencing, RNA was extracted from PBMCs in TRIzol. Graves' disease was diagnosed according to American Thyroid Association guidelines. Recruitment of patients was carried out at an endocrinology department in Xi'an, China. From each patient, around 9 milliliters of peripheral blood was collected into an EDTA anticoagulant tube. PBMCs were isolated by Ficoll Paque Plus density gradient separation without further T cell sorting. An Agilent 2100 Bioanalyzer and agarose gel were used to check RNA quality, and a NanoDrop 2000 was used to measure RNA concentration.

Libraries were prepared through multiplex PCR. Instrument on record: Illumina HiSeq 4000. CDR3 regions were amplified by Arm-PCR with iRepertoire HTBI primers to construct TCR beta libraries. PCR products were gel purified before sequencing. In the source study's methods: Across samples, approximately 68 TRBV and 15 or so TRBJ segments were identified and used for gene usage analysis of CDR3 amino acid clonotypes. COPE and FqMerger were used to merge the filtered high-quality paired reads into contigs. Contigs were aligned with BLAST to IMGT TRBV, TRBD and TRBJ reference genes, and CDR3 was defined per IMGT. Any clonotype with a frequency above 0.1% was classified as a highly expanded clone. Repertoire diversity was measured by Shannon entropy, and V-J evenness by the Gini coefficient. A clonotype found in more than one individual was treated as public. TCRdb cleaned the public reads at Q25 with fastp, built clones with MiXCR and kept in-frame beta chains. Entries are consolidated by CDR3 protein sequence, retaining the most common genes and DNA. TCRdb's processing, not the study's, gives the V and J calls here. This sample gives about 540,000 distinct CDR3 sequences in total; 13% of them show up just once. Under 10% of the sample is in the top ten clones.

These same data were also listed under a study on T cells in Graves' hyperthyroidism and ophthalmopathy. The second study, in turn, reports: A patient counted as having stable Graves' hyperthyroidism if no progression to ophthalmopathy occurred over 18 months of follow-up. Hyperthyroidism patients were newly diagnosed, had a disease duration of under 2 months, and were aged 18 to 65 years. Exclusion was applied to patients with uncontrolled infections, other autoimmune diseases, pregnancy or lactation. Clinical symptoms, serum thyroxine and TRAb, thyroid ultrasound, and orbital computed tomography formed the basis for the diagnoses. For the first round of RT-PCR on the TCR CDR3, the HTBI primer set was used together with the Qiagen OneStep RT-PCR kit. Most expanded thyroid clonotypes (frequency above 0.001) were also detected in blood, a finding suggesting that blood repertoires may reflect thyroid immune responses. Ophthalmopathy was separated from stable hyperthyroidism by a 13 V-J signature model, with 85% to 90% sensitivity and approximately 84% specificity obtained in cross-validation and 80%/75% obtained in testing. In validation, the model predicted progression to ophthalmopathy with over 60% sensitivity and approximately 78% specificity, a median of 6.5 months before onset. TCR V-J signatures able to tell the groups apart were searched for in a discovery cohort of around 95 patients, of whom around 43 had Graves' ophthalmopathy and more than 55 had stable Graves' hyperthyroidism. An independent validation cohort of 18 to 20 hyperthyroidism patients and approximately 15 patients who later progressed to ophthalmopathy tested prospective prediction of ophthalmopathy. The 75 to 100 discovery patients were randomly split 7:3 into training and test sets. In addition, the study compared T-cell repertoires in thyroid tissue and in blood from several Graves' hyperthyroidism patients. After blood sampling, hyperthyroidism patients were treated with methimazole at a starting dose of 30 mg daily, and ophthalmopathy patients were treated with high-dose intravenous methylprednisolone. Libraries were constructed in a second round of multiplex PCR, after which size selection and purification were performed. Sequencing of the libraries was done on an Illumina HiSeq2000 using paired-end 100 bp reads. SOAPnuke was used to process the raw data, removing reads that contained adapters or uncalled bases, had a mean Phred below 15, or lacked an exact match to the constant primer or identifier. High-quality paired reads were merged with COPE v1.2.5, and unique nucleotide sequences were defined as clonotypes. Clonotypes were aligned to IMGT TRBV, TRBD and TRBJ reference segments using MiTCR v1.1. Only V-J combinations with frequency above 0.0001, covering 99% to 99.2% of repertoires, were analysed. The TCS score was defined as F50 (clonal expansion) divided by E x V (chaos), with BLOSUM62-based TCRdist calculated between CDR3 peptides within each V-J. Welch's t-statistics and random forest reduced several hundred V-J features to roughly 13, which were used in a naive Bayes classifier (R e1071). Sample size was not statistically predetermined, and investigators were not blinded to group allocation. The paper describes TCR Vbeta CDR3 sequencing of 140 or so peripheral blood samples, made up of under 50 ophthalmopathy patients, roughly 72 hyperthyroidism patients and some 17 progressor patients.

The source was peripheral blood mononuclear cells (PBMCs), collected at new diagnosis, from a patient treated with antithyroid drugs. This TCR derives from a man aged 25-40 years with Graves disease. Donor details come from another sample of the same person, matched by shared clones. The chain is encoded by TRBV5-6 joined to TRBJ2-1; 11 central nucleotides agree with TRBD2. The sequence in DNA is TGTGCCAGCAGCTGGGGGGGCTTGACTAGCGGGGCTTACAATGAGCAGTTCTTC. Its amino acids are CASSWGGLTSGAYNEQFF.